This TCR beta chain was recovered during a study of T cell changes during pregnancy in multiple sclerosis. Some clones are missing from TCRdb's copy, which holds only in-frame ones; the method was immunoSEQ multiplex PCR. The sample lists about 60,000 clones; about 91% were seen once. Looked up from germline, CDR1 is GTSNPN and CDR2 is SVGIG (reference sequence). V was clipped by 7 bases and J by 2 bases; unmatched bases: 8. This CDR3 spans 14 amino acids. This clonotype was sampled from a female donor with multiple sclerosis, enrolled in a pregnancy study. The source material was CD4+ T cells from peripheral blood mononuclear cells, sampled in the second trimester of pregnancy. The chain has TRBV30 and TRBJ2-7; 10 bases match TRBD1. The CDR3 sequence: CALSRDRGAYEQYF. The CDR3 DNA sequence: TGTGCCTTATCACGGGACAGGGGCGCCTACGAGCAGTACTTC.